The 31 T cell receptor beta chains below come from one sample, sequenced in a study of PD-L1 blockade in urothelial cancer. The time point is: pretreatment peripheral blood. Clones were read by immunoSEQ multiplex PCR, and TCRdb kept only the in-frame ones, dropping some. The data hold 100,000 to 150,000 clones, with about 81% observed a single time. Sample: PBMCs, taken around atezolizumab (anti-PD-L1) treatment. The receptors come from a man between 45 and 60 years old with urothelial cancer.

The chain has TRBV27 and TRBJ1-6; TRBD1 matches at 7 bases. The CDR3 consists of 17 residues. Trimming removed 4 bases from V and 3 bases from J; junction bases left unmatched: 9. Germline CDR1 and CDR2: MNHEY and SMNVEV (reference sequence). Written as DNA, the CDR3 is TGTGCCAGCAGTTCCCCCCTAGCAGGGGGCTATAATTCACCCCTCCACTTT. Protein product: CASSSPLAGGYNSPLHF.

V gene TRBV14 combines with J gene TRBJ2-7; D may be TRBD2 (6 bases). Per germline, CDR1 SGHDN and CDR2 FVKESK. CDR3 length: 14 residues. V was cut by 1 base and J by 6 bases, with 13 bases left in between. Here the CDR3 DNA reads TGTGCCAGCAGCCAAGGTGTACTAGCACTCGAGCAGTACTTC. Its translation is CASSQGVLALEQYF.

The chain uses TRBV6-1 and TRBJ2-2, with 13 bases matching TRBD2. J lost 5 bases, V lost 3 bases, and 6 bases had no gene match. This CDR3 is 17 amino acids long. Germline V CDR1 and CDR2: MNHNS, SASEGT. The CDR3 protein is CASSEFRLAGGTGELFF. The DNA of the CDR3 is TGTGCCAGCAGTGAGTTCCGACTAGCGGGAGGAACCGGGGAGCTGTTTTTT.

The chain employs TRBV7-6 and TRBJ2-1; the match to TRBD2 covers 7 bases. J gave up 6 bases and V 0 bases, and 2 bases lay outside the gene matches. Per germline, CDR1 SGHVS and CDR2 FNYEAQ. This CDR3 spans 14 amino acids. The CDR3 nucleotides read TGTGCCAGCAGCTTAGCGCCTAGCGGCAATGAGCAGTTCTTC. This codes for CASSLAPSGNEQFF.

The chain joins TRBV19 to TRBJ1-3; weak D call: TRBD1 (6 bases). Trimming removed 5 bases from V and 0 bases from J, with 14 bases in between. The CDR3 contains 16 residues. CDR1 and CDR2 from the germline V gene are LNHDA and SQIVND (reference sequence). CDR3 protein: CASSPQGRDSGNTIYF. CDR3 sequence (DNA): TGTGCCAGTAGTCCTCAGGGGAGGGACTCTGGAAACACCATATATTTT. The full variable domain, with the rest looked up from reference TRBV19 and TRBJ1-3, is DGGITQSPKYLFRKEGQNVTLSCEQNLNHDAMYWYRQDPGQGLRLIYYSQIVNDFQKGDIAEGYSVSREKKESFPLTVTSAQKNPTAFYLCASSPQGRDSGNTIYFGEGSWLTVV.

J is TRBJ1-2 and V is TRBV6-1, with a weak D call TRBD1 (5 bases). Germline CDR1 is MNHNS and CDR2 is SASEGT. V lost 8 bases and J lost 8, with 21 bases in between. The CDR3 runs to 14 residues. For the CDR3, the DNA is TGTGCCAGCCTTGTACCGGGCAGGGAAGTCGGCTACACCTTC. This translates into CASLVPGREVGYTF.

This clone has a handful of counts. This chain connects TRBV28 to TRBJ1-5; the match to TRBD1 covers 7 bases. CDR3 length: 15 residues. Germline CDR1 reads MDHEN; CDR2 reads SYDVKM. Losses at the gene ends were 6 bases for V and 4 bases for J; bases not matched to a gene: 9. This chain's CDR3 is CASSRGGSRNQPQHF. CDR3 nucleotides: TGTGCCAGCAGCCGAGGGGGCAGTAGGAATCAGCCCCAGCATTTT. The full variable domain, rest sourced from reference TRBV28 and TRBJ1-5, is DVKVTQSSRYLVKRTGEKVFLECVQDMDHENMFWYRQDPGLGLRLIYFSYDVKMKEKGDIPEGYSVSREKKERFSLILESASTNQTSMYLCASSRGGSRNQPQHFGDGTRLSIL.

V usage is TRBV6-5 and J usage is TRBJ2-5, with D maybe TRBD1 (5 bases). V lost 2 bases and J 1 base, leaving 8 bases between the germline ends. This CDR3 has 14 amino acids. Germline CDR1 MNHEY, CDR2 SVGAGI. The CDR3 nucleotides read TGTGCCAGCAGTTACGCAGGGCGCCAAGAGACCCAGTACTTC. Translating gives CASSYAGRQETQYF.

For this clone: The same CDR3 can be traced to other DNA sequences in this sample. The chain combines TRBV5-1 with TRBJ2-3; 10 bases map to TRBD1. This CDR3 region has 14 residues. Germline CDR1 SGHRS, CDR2 YFSETQ. Losses at the gene ends were 4 bases for V and 4 bases for J; bases not matched to a gene: 3. The CDR3 loop is CASSPGQGADTQYF. In DNA, the CDR3 is TGCGCCAGCAGCCCAGGACAGGGGGCAGATACGCAGTATTTT.

This chain joins TRBV5-1 and TRBJ2-5, with TRBD2 matching 14 bases. Germline CDR1 reads SGHRS; CDR2 reads YFSETQ. This CDR3 contains 16 residues. V was clipped by 4 bases and J by 5 bases; unmatched bases: 7. CDR3 bases: TGCGCCAGCAGCCGGGGACTAGCGGGAGAGACGGAGACCCAGTACTTC. This translates into CASSRGLAGETETQYF.

The chain carries TRBV9 and TRBJ2-3; 7 bases agree with TRBD2. V was clipped by 1 base and J by 0 bases; unmatched bases: 8. Germline assignment: CDR1 SGDLS and CDR2 YYNGEE. The CDR3 is 17 amino acids. The CDR3 DNA follows: TGTGCCAGCAGCGTAAGGGGAGGGAACCCTAGCACAGATACGCAGTATTTT. Translation gives CASSVRGGNPSTDTQYF.

The genes are TRBV27 and TRBJ2-5; D possibly corresponds to TRBD2 (6 bases). The CDR3 is 14 residues long. Germline CDR1 reads MNHEY; CDR2 reads SMNVEV (reference sequence). The V end lost 6 bases, the J end lost 3 bases, and 14 bases lay between the germline ends. Written as DNA, the CDR3 is TGTGCCAGCAGACAAGGGACTGGTAAAGAGACCCAGTACTTC. Amino acids: CASRQGTGKETQYF.

The chain couples TRBV18 to TRBJ2-1; TRBD2 matches at 10 bases. V trimming: 0 bases; J trimming: 8 bases; junction bases outside the gene matches: 10. This CDR3 spans 17 amino acids. Germline loops: CDR1 KGHSH, CDR2 LQKENI. The CDR3 DNA reads TGTGCCAGCTCACCACCGGGCCTAGCGGGAGTCAGCGATGAGCAGTTCTTC. The encoded protein is CASSPPGLAGVSDEQFF.

This rearrangement joins TRBV28 to TRBJ2-5; D perhaps matches TRBD2 (6 bases). V dropped 8 bases and J dropped 4 bases, with 17 bases sitting between them. CDR1 and CDR2 from the germline V gene are MDHEN and SYDVKM. The CDR3 length is 14 residues. CDR3 residues: CASVSAVGGETQYF. CDR3 nucleotides: TGTGCCAGCGTCTCTGCAGTGGGGGGAGAGACCCAGTACTTC.

The chain carries TRBV6-7 and TRBJ1-6, with 11 bases matching TRBD1. TRBV6-7 is marked as an open reading frame, function uncertain. V lost 2 bases and J lost 5; bases outside the gene matches: 8. This CDR3 spans 18 amino acids. The DNA for the CDR3 is TGTGCCAGCAGTTACCCCCCCGGGACAGGGGGTGATAATTCACCCCTCCACTTT. Its protein is CASSYPPGTGGDNSPLHF.

The chain combines TRBV4-1 with TRBJ1-6; TRBD1 is a possible D gene (5 bases). Per the germline V gene, CDR1 is MGHRA and CDR2 is YSYEKL. Trimming stripped 0 bases from V and 9 bases from J, with 15 bases between. This CDR3 has 16 amino acids. CDR3 sequence (DNA): TGCGCCAGCAGCCAAGAAGACAGACTCCTTAGTTCACCCCTCCACTTT. This encodes CASSQEDRLLSSPLHF.

The genes are TRBV6-5 and TRBJ2-7; possibly TRBD1 for D (6 bases). Germline V gives CDR1 MNHEY, CDR2 SVGAGI. CDR3 length: 14 residues. Deletions cut 3 bases from V and 3 bases from J, with 12 bases between. CDR3 region: CASSYGTSLYEQYF. DNA for the CDR3: TGTGCCAGCAGTTATGGGACATCTCTCTACGAGCAGTACTTC.

This clone was seen a handful of times. The rearrangement joins TRBV2 to TRBJ2-2, with TRBD2 as a possible D gene (6 bases). This CDR3 has 14 residues. V shed 4 bases and J shed 7 bases, with 13 bases lying between them. CDR1 and CDR2 from the germline V gene are SNHLY and FYNNEI. The CDR3 reads CASSVARGNGELFF. In nucleotides, the CDR3 is TGTGCCAGCAGTGTAGCGCGGGGAAACGGGGAGCTGTTTTTT. Filled out from reference TRBV2 and TRBJ2-2, the complete variable domain reads EPEVTQTPSHQVTQMGQEVILRCVPISNHLYFYWYRQILGQKVEFLVSFYNNEISEKSEIFDDQFSVERPDGSNFTLKIRSTKLEDSAMYFCASSVARGNGELFFGEGSRLTVL.

The chain carries TRBV21-1 and TRBJ1-6; TRBD1, as called in the table, went unchecked against the DNA. TRBV21-1 is described as a pseudogene. The CDR3 covers 12 residues. The CDR3 DNA is TGTGCCAGCGGGACAGTTGGTTCACCCCTCCACTTT. Translating gives CASGTVGSPLHF.

The genes are TRBV6-6 and TRBJ1-4, with TRBD1 matching over 7 bases. Germline trimming cut 6 bases from V and 3 bases from J; bases unmatched to any gene: 7. Looked up from germline, CDR1 is MNHNY and CDR2 is SVGAGI (reference sequence). This CDR3 spans 15 amino acids. This CDR3 reads CASRPRTGANEKLFF. CDR3 in DNA: TGTGCCAGCAGACCCAGGACAGGAGCTAATGAAAAACTGTTTTTT.

The chain is built from TRBV5-1 and TRBJ2-7; maybe TRBD1 (6 bases). Trimming shortened V by 2 bases and J by 5 bases, and 11 bases separated the two germline ends. This CDR3 is built from 13 residues. CDR1 and CDR2 (germline): SGHRS, YFSETQ. The CDR3 is CASSFEGVNEQYF. Written as DNA, the CDR3 is TGCGCCAGCAGCTTCGAGGGGGTGAACGAGCAGTACTTC.

This clone showed up just once. The chain links TRBV25-1 to TRBJ2-1; TRBD2 agrees at 9 bases. V lost 8 bases to trimming and J lost 3 bases; unmatched junction nucleotides: 11. The CDR3 contains 16 residues. Germline values: CDR1 MGHDK, CDR2 SYGVNS. The CDR3 loop reads CASSAGGRAFYNEQFF. As DNA, the CDR3 is TGTGCCAGCTCCGCGGGCGGGAGGGCATTCTACAATGAGCAGTTCTTC.

This clone was seen more than once but under ten times. This rearrangement joins TRBV28 to TRBJ1-1, with unresolved D. CDR3 size: 13 residues. Germline CDR1 and CDR2: MDHEN and SYDVKM. V was trimmed by 3 bases and J by 2 bases, leaving 7 bases between them. CDR3 amino acids: CASSLRGNTEAFF. Written as DNA, the CDR3 is TGTGCCAGCAGTTTGCGGGGAAACACTGAAGCTTTCTTT.

As concerns this clone: Additional DNA sequences in this sample encode the identical CDR3. The rearrangement joins TRBV28 to TRBJ2-7; 10 bases match TRBD2. The germline CDR1 and CDR2 sequences are MDHEN and SYDVKM. The J segment lost 6 bases and the V segment lost 1 base, leaving 6 bases of the junction unmatched. This CDR3 contains 15 residues. CDR3 sequence reads: CASSLLAGGPGEQYF. CDR3 DNA: TGTGCCAGCAGTTTATTAGCGGGAGGCCCGGGCGAGCAGTACTTC.

The chain couples TRBV20-1 to TRBJ1-2, with D tentatively TRBD1 (6 bases). CDR1 and CDR2 (germline): DFQATT, SNEGSKA (reference sequence). V dropped 4 bases and J dropped 5 bases, with 8 bases sitting between them. The CDR3 extends over 11 amino acids. CDR3 residues: CSATGQYGYTF. The CDR3 DNA follows: TGCAGTGCTACCGGACAGTATGGCTACACCTTC.

The chain couples TRBV30 to TRBJ2-1; D unresolved. The V and J ends lost 0 bases and 7 bases respectively, with 4 bases between them. The germline CDR1 and CDR2 sequences are GTSNPN and SVGIG (reference sequence). This CDR3 has 11 residues. CDR3 sequence: CAWSVRNEQFF. The CDR3, as DNA: TGTGCCTGGAGTGTACGGAATGAGCAGTTCTTC.

The chain is built from TRBV11-2 and TRBJ2-1; 9 bases fit TRBD1. The germline V gene has CDR1 SGHAT and CDR2 FQNNGV. The CDR3 loop spans 12 amino acids. J gave up 9 bases and V 6 bases, and 3 bases lay outside the gene matches. CDR3 DNA sequence: TGTGCCAGCAGGGGACAGGGTGGTGAGCAGTTCTTC. Translating gives CASRGQGGEQFF. Full variable domain (rest looked up from reference TRBV11-2 and TRBJ2-1): EAGVAQSPRYKIIEKRQSVAFWCNPISGHATLYWYQQILGQGPKLLIQFQNNGVVDDSQLPKDRFSAERLKGVDSTLKIQPAKLEDSAVYLCASRGQGGEQFFGPGTRLTVL.

The chain links TRBV28 to TRBJ2-4, with 9 positions matching TRBD1. Germline lookup yields CDR1 MDHEN and CDR2 SYDVKM. V lost 6 bases and J lost 8; bases outside the gene matches: 11. CDR3 length equals 15 residues. In DNA, the CDR3 is TGTGCCAGCAGGTCACAGGGGGCCGTCTGGTACATTCAGTACTTC. Protein sequence: CASRSQGAVWYIQYF.

Here the CDR3 reads CATRWGHNFYGYTF. The CDR3 nucleotides read TGTGCCACTAGGTGGGGCCATAACTTCTATGGCTACACCTTC. The rearrangement links TRBV6-1 to TRBJ1-2; weak D call: TRBD1 (5 bases). The CDR3 contains 14 residues. The germline CDR1 and CDR2 sequences are MNHNS and SASEGT. V shed 10 bases and J shed 4 bases, with 19 bases lying between them.

The genes are TRBV6-1 and TRBJ2-2; 7 nucleotides align to TRBD1. V was pared by 4 bases and J by 8 bases, with 1 base of the junction left unmatched. CDR1 MNHNS and CDR2 SASEGT come from the germline V gene. The CDR3 runs to 12 residues. DNA for the CDR3: TGTGCCAGCAGTGTGGACAGGGGGGAGCTGTTTTTT. This gives the protein CASSVDRGELFF.

J is TRBJ1-1 and V is TRBV28, with TRBD1 matching 7 bases. The germline V gene has CDR1 MDHEN and CDR2 SYDVKM. This CDR3 is built from 14 residues. Germline trimming cut 5 bases from V and 1 base from J; bases unmatched to any gene: 4. This chain's CDR3 is CASSRGTANTEAFF. Here the CDR3 DNA reads TGTGCCAGCAGTCGCGGGACAGCGAACACTGAAGCTTTCTTT.